This entry concerns a single TCR beta chain. The sample comes from a study of blood T cell repertoires in COVID-19. Two negative PCRs, clearance, or symptom resolution had been documented for recovered Cohort 3 donors. Sequencing used immunoSEQ multiplex PCR; TCRdb keeps in-frame clones, though not all of them. The data show a few hundred thousand clones, roughly 87% seen once. The source material was PBMCs or T cells enriched from blood (not recorded which). This receptor was identified in a woman aged 50 to 65 who had recovered from COVID-19.

CDR3 sequence: CASSLQGSSYNEQFF. CDR3 sequence (DNA): TGTGCCAGCAGTCTACAGGGGAGCTCCTACAATGAGCAGTTCTTC. This rearrangement joins TRBV27 to TRBJ2-1; TRBD1 matches 7 bases. V lost 5 bases and J lost 0; bases outside the gene matches: 4. The CDR3 runs to 15 residues. Germline-derived CDR1 and CDR2 are MNHEY and SMNVEV (reference sequence).